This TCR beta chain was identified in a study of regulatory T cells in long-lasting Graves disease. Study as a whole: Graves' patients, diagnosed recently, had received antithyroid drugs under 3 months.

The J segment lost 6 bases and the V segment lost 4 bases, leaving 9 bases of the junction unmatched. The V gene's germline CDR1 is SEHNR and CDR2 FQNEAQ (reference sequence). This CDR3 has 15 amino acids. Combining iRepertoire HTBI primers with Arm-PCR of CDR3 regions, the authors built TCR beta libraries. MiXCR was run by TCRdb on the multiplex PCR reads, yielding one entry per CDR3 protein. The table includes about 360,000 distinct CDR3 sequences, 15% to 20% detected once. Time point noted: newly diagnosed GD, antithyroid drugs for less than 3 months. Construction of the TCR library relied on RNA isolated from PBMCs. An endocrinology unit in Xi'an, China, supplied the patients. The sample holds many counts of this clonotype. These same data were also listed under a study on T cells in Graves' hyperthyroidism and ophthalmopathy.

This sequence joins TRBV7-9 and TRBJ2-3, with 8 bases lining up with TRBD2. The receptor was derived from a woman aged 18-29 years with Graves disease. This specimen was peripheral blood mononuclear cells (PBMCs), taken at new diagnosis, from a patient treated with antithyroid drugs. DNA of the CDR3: TGTGCCAGCAGCTCCCACGGGACTAGAGGGGATACGCAGTATTTT. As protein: CASSSHGTRGDTQYF.